This T cell receptor beta chain came from a study of blood T cell repertoires in COVID-19. Study-level background: T cells, B-cell-depleted T cells, or PBMCs provided the cDNA or gDNA that served as material.

V lost 5 bases, J lost 3 bases, and 6 bases stayed unmatched. CDR3 length: 15 amino acids. CDR1 and CDR2 from the germline V gene are LNHDA and SQIVND (reference sequence). Per the original data handling: Reference gene primer amplification gave nucleated cell count estimates. Sequencing was performed with immunoSEQ multiplex PCR; in TCRdb, only in-frame clones are kept and a portion is missing. V and J calls and clone size follow that table, whereas D and trimming were derived from the DNA. Of hundreds of thousands of clones in the sample, nearly 90% were seen once. The material sequenced was peripheral blood. The receptor's source is a man in his late teens or twenties with active or convalescent COVID-19. This chain uses TRBV19 with TRBJ2-7, with 11 bases lining up with TRBD2. The CDR3 is CASSAAGTSGYEQYF. The CDR3 coding sequence is TGTGCCAGTAGTGCCGCCGGGACTAGCGGCTACGAGCAGTACTTC.